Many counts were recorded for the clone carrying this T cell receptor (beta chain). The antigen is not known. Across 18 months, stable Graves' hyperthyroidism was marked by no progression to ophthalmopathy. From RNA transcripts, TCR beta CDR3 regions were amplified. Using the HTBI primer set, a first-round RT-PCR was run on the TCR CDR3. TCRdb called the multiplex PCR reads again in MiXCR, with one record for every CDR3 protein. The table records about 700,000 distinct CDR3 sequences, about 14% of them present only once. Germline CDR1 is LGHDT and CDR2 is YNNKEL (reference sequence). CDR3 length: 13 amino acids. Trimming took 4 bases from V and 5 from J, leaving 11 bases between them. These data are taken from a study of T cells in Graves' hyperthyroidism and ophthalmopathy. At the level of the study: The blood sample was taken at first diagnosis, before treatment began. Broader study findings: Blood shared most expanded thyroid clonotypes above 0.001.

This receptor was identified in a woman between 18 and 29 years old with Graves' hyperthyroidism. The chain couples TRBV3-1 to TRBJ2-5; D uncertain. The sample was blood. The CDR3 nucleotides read TGTGCCAGCAGCCCTGAGAGTCGGGAGACCCAGTACTTC. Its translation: CASSPESRETQYF.